These 18 T cell receptor beta chains originate from one sample sequenced in a study of CD8 T cells in Susac syndrome. The RNA input was about 0.5 to 1 ug, and it was reverse transcribed with random hexamers. TCRdb recomputed calls from the immunoSEQ multiplex PCR reads with MiXCR, one row per CDR3 protein. Counted here are about 180,000 distinct CDR3 sequences, more than 90% occurring once; the ten biggest clones make up approximately 0.09%. Material for sequencing was CD4+ T cells from PBMCs. These receptors all stem from a human donor with multiple sclerosis.

The V call is TRBV20-1, the J call TRBJ2-4; 8 bases agree with TRBD1. With V trimmed by 5 bases and J by 2 bases, 11 bases remained unmatched. The germline V gene encodes CDR1 DFQATT and CDR2 SNEGSKA (reference sequence). The length of the CDR3 is 16 residues. The CDR3: CSAVGQGARTKNIQYF. The CDR3 DNA reads TGCAGTGCTGTCGGCCAGGGGGCGCGGACCAAAAACATTCAGTACTTC.

This chain joins TRBV4-1 and TRBJ2-5; no clear D gene. CDR1 and CDR2 from the germline V gene are MGHRA and YSYEKL. V lost 0 bases and J lost 0, with 8 bases in between. CDR3 length: 15 residues. CDR3 in amino acids: CASSQDRAYQETQYF. CDR3 in DNA: TGCGCCAGCAGCCAAGACCGTGCTTACCAAGAGACCCAGTACTTC.

CDR3 bases: TGTGCCAGCAGCCTACTGACTAGCGGGGTATCGAACACCGGGGAGCTGTTTTTT. Amino acids: CASSLLTSGVSNTGELFF. The chain recombines TRBV7-9 with TRBJ2-2; 11 bases agree with TRBD2. J lost 0 bases, V lost 5 bases, and 8 bases had no gene match. The CDR3 spans 18 residues. Germline values: CDR1 SEHNR, CDR2 FQNEAQ (reference sequence).

V and J are TRBV20-1 and TRBJ2-4; D is undetermined. Between the trimmed V and J ends, which lost 5 bases and 1 base, there was a span of 9 bases. Germline V lookup: CDR1 DFQATT, CDR2 SNEGSKA (reference sequence). The CDR3 spans 13 residues. This CDR3 reads CSAALSAKNIQYF. Here the CDR3 DNA reads TGCAGTGCTGCCCTTTCCGCCAAAAACATTCAGTACTTC.

The gene calls are TRBV29-1 and TRBJ2-3; D is undetermined. Germline CDR1 and CDR2: SQVTM and ANQGSEA. The CDR3 length is 12 residues. V was trimmed by 3 bases and J by 1 base, leaving 5 bases between them. The CDR3 loop is CSVDTGTDTQYF. As DNA, the CDR3 is TGCAGCGTTGATACAGGCACAGATACGCAGTATTTT.

This chain connects TRBV20-1 to TRBJ2-1; maybe TRBD2 (6 bases). Per germline, CDR1 DFQATT and CDR2 SNEGSKA (reference sequence). This CDR3 region has 11 residues. Trimming removed 7 bases at V and 10 bases at J, with 14 bases between. CDR3 residues: CSVTRGAEQFF. The CDR3 DNA reads TGCAGTGTTACCCGCGGGGCAGAGCAGTTCTTC.

V and J are TRBV20-1 and TRBJ1-5, with D maybe TRBD1 (5 bases). CDR3 size: 15 residues. The V end was cut by 0 bases, the J end by 5 bases, with 14 bases between. The V gene's germline CDR1 is DFQATT and CDR2 SNEGSKA (reference sequence). The CDR3 DNA follows: TGCAGTGCTAGAGATAAAGAGGGGCCCCATCAGCCCCAGCATTTT. Translating gives CSARDKEGPHQPQHF.

This clonotype has just one count. The CDR3 coding sequence is TGTGCCAGCGAGCTCGACCAGGGGGCAACTTACGAGCAGTACTTC. This codes for CASELDQGATYEQYF. This rearrangement joins TRBV7-9 to TRBJ2-7, with TRBD1 identical over 8 bases. Germline values: CDR1 SEHNR, CDR2 FQNEAQ (reference sequence). The CDR3 is 15 amino acids. The trim removed 8 bases at V and 4 bases at J, leaving 13 bases unmatched.

The V gene is TRBV24-1, the J gene TRBJ1-5, with 10 bases that match TRBD1. With V trimmed by 3 bases and J by 3 bases, 1 base remained unmatched. In germline, CDR1 is KGHDR, CDR2 SFDVKD. The length of the CDR3 is 15 residues. The DNA for the CDR3 is TGTGCCACCAGTGATGGGACAGGGGACAATCAGCCCCAGCATTTT. It specifies CATSDGTGDNQPQHF.

This CDR3 reads CASSFSGTGDQETQYF. CDR3 DNA: TGTGCCAGCAGCTTCTCCGGGACAGGGGACCAAGAGACCCAGTACTTC. This sequence joins TRBV13 and TRBJ2-5; TRBD1 matches 10 bases. This CDR3 spans 16 amino acids. The V gene end was trimmed by 3 bases and the J gene end by 0 bases; junction bases not matched to a gene: 4. Germline lookup yields CDR1 PRHDT and CDR2 FYEKMQ (reference sequence).

The chain links TRBV30 to TRBJ2-1, with TRBD2 matching over 10 bases. V dropped 4 bases and J dropped 0; count of bases not matched to a gene: 6. This CDR3 region has 16 residues. Germline CDR1 is GTSNPN and CDR2 is SVGIG (reference sequence). The CDR3 here is CAWKGSGGVSYNEQFF. CDR3 sequence (DNA): TGTGCCTGGAAGGGAAGCGGGGGGGTCTCCTACAATGAGCAGTTCTTC.

The chain couples TRBV2 to TRBJ1-2, with a tentative D call TRBD1 (6 bases). V was shortened by 1 base and J by 8 bases, with 11 bases between the two germline ends. The CDR3 is 13 amino acids. The germline CDR1 and CDR2 sequences are SNHLY and FYNNEI. The CDR3 loop is CASSEEAGVGYTF. The CDR3 DNA is TGTGCCAGCAGTGAAGAGGCAGGGGTCGGCTACACCTTC. Drawing the rest from reference TRBV2 and TRBJ1-2, the complete variable domain is EPEVTQTPSHQVTQMGQEVILRCVPISNHLYFYWYRQILGQKVEFLVSFYNNEISEKSEIFDDQFSVERPDGSNFTLKIRSTKLEDSAMYFCASSEEAGVGYTFGSGTRLTVV.

The rearrangement links TRBV4-1 to TRBJ2-1; weak D call: TRBD1 (5 bases). V shed 4 bases and J shed 4 bases, with 14 bases lying between them. The CDR3 spans 15 residues. Germline V gene data show CDR1 as MGHRA and CDR2 as YSYEKL. The CDR3 DNA sequence: TGCGCCAGCAGCCTGACGACAGCTATGTACAATGAGCAGTTCTTC. Protein: CASSLTTAMYNEQFF.

The V and J genes are TRBV12-3 or TRBV12-4 and TRBJ2-7, with D unclear. This CDR3 has 14 residues. Trimming cost V 5 bases and J 0 bases, with 11 bases left between them. This chain's CDR3 is CASSTSRSSYEQYF. Written as DNA, the CDR3 is TGTGCCAGCAGTACCTCGCGGAGCTCCTACGAGCAGTACTTC.

The chain links TRBV28 to TRBJ1-1; perhaps TRBD1 as D (5 bases). The V end was cut by 3 bases, the J end by 5 bases, with 19 bases between. The CDR3 length is 16 residues. CDR1 is MDHEN, CDR2 SYDVKM, per germline. CDR3 amino acids: CASSFSIGSGHTEAFF. CDR3 in DNA: TGTGCCAGCAGTTTTAGTATTGGGTCAGGGCATACTGAAGCTTTCTTT.

This clonotype is a singleton in its sample. The rearrangement uses TRBV7-9 and TRBJ1-6; D gene ambiguous. Between the trimmed V and J ends, which lost 1 base and 7 bases, there was a span of 14 bases. Germline V CDR1 and CDR2: SEHNR, FQNEAQ (reference sequence). The CDR3 consists of 16 residues. The CDR3 DNA is TGTGCCAGCAGCTTAGGAGGCGCAGGCGAGAATTCACCCCTCCACTTT. This sequence encodes CASSLGGAGENSPLHF.

This clonotype was observed once. The rearrangement uses TRBV29-1 and TRBJ2-5; 11 nucleotides match TRBD1. Trimming at V came to 7 bases and at J to 5 bases, leaving 9 bases not matched to a gene. Germline V gene sequence: CDR1 SQVTM, CDR2 ANQGSEA. The CDR3 covers 14 residues. CDR3 amino acids: CSAGQGASRETQYF. The CDR3 nucleotides read TGCAGCGCCGGACAGGGGGCGTCCAGGGAGACCCAGTACTTC.

The chain combines TRBV5-1 with TRBJ2-3, with TRBD2 identical over 9 bases. This CDR3 comprises 13 residues. Germline-derived CDR1 and CDR2 are SGHRS and YFSETQ. V lost 1 base and J lost 10; bases outside the gene matches: 4. In DNA, the CDR3 is TGCGCCAGCAGCTTGCGGCGGGAGGGGGCGCAGTATTTT. This codes for CASSLRREGAQYF.